These 32 T cell receptor beta chains were sequenced from one sample in a study of CD8 T cells in Susac syndrome. The RNA input was about 0.5 to 1 ug, and it was reverse transcribed with random hexamers. Using its own MiXCR run on the immunoSEQ multiplex PCR reads, TCRdb lists one record per CDR3 protein. The sample includes roughly 250,000 distinct CDR3 sequences, roughly 95% of them seen just once. Sequencing was performed on CD4+ T cells from PBMCs. These receptors all stem from a human donor with Susac syndrome.

The rearrangement joins TRBV7-8 to TRBJ2-7; tentatively, D is TRBD2 (5 bases). This CDR3 has 12 residues. V shed 1 base and J shed 5 bases, with 6 bases lying between them. The germline gives CDR1 SGHVS, CDR2 FQNEAQ. As DNA, the CDR3 is TGTGCCAGCAGCTTAGTTAGCGACGAGCAGTACTTC. Its translation is CASSLVSDEQYF.

The V gene is TRBV13, the J gene TRBJ2-4; D may be TRBD1 (5 bases). This CDR3 contains 15 residues. Germline V gives CDR1 PRHDT, CDR2 FYEKMQ (reference sequence). The V and J ends lost 5 bases and 7 bases respectively, with 18 bases between them. The CDR3 here is CASSPRQTARNIQYF. For the CDR3, the DNA is TGTGCCAGCAGCCCTAGACAGACGGCAAGGAACATTCAGTACTTC.

The rearrangement uses TRBV30 and TRBJ1-4; tentatively, D is TRBD1 (6 bases). The length of the CDR3 is 14 residues. V was clipped by 2 bases and J by 2 bases, with 9 bases between them. Germline CDR1 is GTSNPN and CDR2 is SVGIG (reference sequence). The CDR3 DNA sequence: TGTGCCTGGAGTTTGGGGGCGACTAATGAAAAACTGTTTTTT. This sequence encodes CAWSLGATNEKLFF.

The chain has TRBV2 and TRBJ2-7; D is unclear. Between the trimmed V and J ends, which lost 4 bases and 3 bases, there was a span of 7 bases. The CDR3 is 12 amino acids. Germline loops: CDR1 SNHLY, CDR2 FYNNEI. The CDR3 sequence: CASSVLDYEQYF. The CDR3 bases are TGTGCCAGCAGTGTTTTAGACTACGAGCAGTACTTC.

V is TRBV4-2 and J is TRBJ2-1; tentatively, D is TRBD2 (5 bases). CDR3 length: 14 residues. Trimming pared 5 bases from V and 6 bases from J, leaving 14 bases between. Germline-derived CDR1 and CDR2 are LGHNA and YNFKEQ. This CDR3 is CASSSVGSANEQFF. CDR3 sequence (DNA): TGTGCCAGCAGCTCCGTGGGGAGTGCCAATGAGCAGTTCTTC.

V and J are TRBV4-1 and TRBJ2-3; D remains unclear. The CDR3 extends over 13 amino acids. The V and J ends lost 1 base and 6 bases respectively, with 8 bases between them. Germline lookup yields CDR1 MGHRA and CDR2 YSYEKL. The CDR3, as DNA: TGCGCCAGCAGCCAAGGTCCATGGGATACGCAGTATTTT. Protein: CASSQGPWDTQYF.

This chain joins TRBV30 and TRBJ2-1; D perhaps matches TRBD2 (6 bases). CDR1 is GTSNPN and CDR2 is SVGIG in the germline V gene (reference sequence). V dropped 0 bases and J dropped 12 bases, with 9 bases sitting between them. The CDR3 runs 11 residues. The DNA for the CDR3 is TGTGCCTGGAGTGTACTAGCCTCGCAGTTCTTC. Protein sequence: CAWSVLASQFF.

About this clonotype itself: It is likely a read error, because the conserved phenylalanine at the end of the CDR3 is missing. The rearrangement uses TRBV7-3 and TRBJ1-2; D perhaps matches TRBD1 (5 bases). V lost 3 bases, J lost 7 bases, and 12 bases lay in between. The germline V gene has CDR1 SGHTA and CDR2 FQGTGA. This CDR3 contains 13 residues. The CDR3 DNA follows: TGTGCCAGCAGCTTGGAGGGGCCGTTTGGCTACACCTCC. Its protein is CASSLEGPFGYTS.

This clonotype appeared a single time. The V call is TRBV20-1, the J call TRBJ1-2; 10 nucleotides align to TRBD1. After removal of 0 bases from V and 6 bases from J, the junction contained 16 bases not matched to a gene. This CDR3 is built from 18 residues. Germline CDR1 DFQATT, CDR2 SNEGSKA (reference sequence). The CDR3 sequence is CSARDFTGTGVRGDGYTF. For the CDR3, the DNA is TGCAGTGCTAGAGATTTCACCGGGACAGGGGTGCGAGGGGATGGCTACACCTTC.

J is TRBJ2-5 and V is TRBV3-1; no clear D. The germline V and J ends were trimmed by 4 bases and 0 bases, with 6 bases remaining between them. Germline CDR1 LGHDT, CDR2 YNNKEL (reference sequence). This CDR3 has 13 amino acids. The CDR3 sequence: CASSRMYQETQYF. The CDR3 DNA reads as TGTGCCAGCAGCCGAATGTACCAAGAGACCCAGTACTTC.

The V call is TRBV18, the J call TRBJ1-2, with TRBD1 as a possible D gene (5 bases). The CDR3 has 13 amino acids. In germline, CDR1 is KGHSH, CDR2 LQKENI. Trimming removed 2 bases from V and 4 bases from J, with 8 bases in between. CDR3 in amino acids: CASSPVQGYGYTF. The CDR3 DNA sequence: TGTGCCAGCTCACCAGTGCAGGGCTATGGCTACACCTTC.

This rearrangement joins TRBV6-5 to TRBJ2-3; TRBD2 aligns across 9 bases. Germline loops: CDR1 MNHEY, CDR2 SVGAGI. The V segment lost 6 bases and the J segment 5 bases; nucleotides outside the gene matches: 12. The CDR3 totals 16 residues. The CDR3 DNA is TGTGCCAGCAGATACACCGGGACTAGCCGAGGAGATACGCAGTATTTT. Its protein product is CASRYTGTSRGDTQYF.

Only one count was recorded for this clonotype. This chain joins TRBV20-1 and TRBJ1-1; D perhaps matches TRBD1 (5 bases). Trimming cost V 2 bases and J 0 bases, with 7 bases left between them. The CDR3 spans 13 residues. The germline V gene has CDR1 DFQATT and CDR2 SNEGSKA (reference sequence). The CDR3 region has the DNA TGCAGTGCTAGACAGGGAATGAACACTGAAGCTTTCTTT. Protein product: CSARQGMNTEAFF.

V gene TRBV20-1 combines with J gene TRBJ1-2; D might be TRBD1 (6 bases). From germline, CDR1 is DFQATT and CDR2 SNEGSKA (reference sequence). The CDR3 contains 13 residues. The V gene lost 4 bases and the J gene lost 6 bases, with 15 bases spanning the gap. The CDR3 spells CSATHTGGDGYTF. The CDR3 nucleotides read TGCAGTGCTACTCATACCGGGGGCGATGGCTACACCTTC.

This rearrangement joins TRBV15 to TRBJ2-4; no reliable D call. This CDR3 region has 13 residues. Germline loops: CDR1 LNHNV, CDR2 YYDKDF (reference sequence). The V gene lost 5 bases and the J gene lost 1 base, with 6 bases spanning the gap. This CDR3 is CATSPRAKNIQYF. CDR3 nucleotides: TGTGCCACCAGCCCTAGGGCCAAAAACATTCAGTACTTC.

This chain uses TRBV6-5 with TRBJ2-1; 8 bases agree with TRBD1. Germline CDR1 is MNHEY and CDR2 is SVGAGI. The CDR3 runs 13 residues. The trim removed 5 bases at V and 9 bases at J, leaving 6 bases unmatched. DNA of the CDR3: TGTGCCAGCAGTGGACAGGGCAATACTGAGCAGTTCTTC. Amino acid sequence: CASSGQGNTEQFF.

The J gene is TRBJ2-4, the V gene TRBV28; TRBD1 aligns across 8 bases. Per germline, CDR1 MDHEN and CDR2 SYDVKM. This CDR3 is 15 amino acids long. J was trimmed by 5 bases and V by 5 bases; bases with no gene match: 8. For the CDR3, the DNA is TGTGCCAGCAGTACCGCTTCGACAGGGGAAAACATTCAGTACTTC. Its protein product is CASSTASTGENIQYF.

The chain employs TRBV14 and TRBJ2-2; no definite D call. V was trimmed by 3 bases and J by 3 bases, leaving 11 bases between them. The CDR3 extends over 15 amino acids. Germline assignment: CDR1 SGHDN and CDR2 FVKESK. This CDR3 is CASSQNNLYTGELFF. The CDR3 DNA is TGTGCCAGCAGCCAGAACAACCTTTACACCGGGGAGCTGTTTTTT.

V usage is TRBV9 and J usage is TRBJ1-2; no definite D call. The CDR3 totals 13 residues. Trimming took off 0 bases at V and 8 bases at J, with 11 bases between the two ends. The germline V gene has CDR1 SGDLS and CDR2 YYNGEE. This CDR3 is CASSVDGNGGYTF. The CDR3 DNA follows: TGTGCCAGCAGCGTAGATGGGAATGGAGGCTACACCTTC.

The rearrangement links TRBV12-3 or TRBV12-4 to TRBJ2-5; D is ambiguous. The CDR3 spans 15 residues. V gave up 6 bases and J gave up 0 bases, with 14 bases separating them. CDR3 sequence (DNA): TGTGCCAGCAGCCCACGGAACGGCAACCAAGAGACCCAGTACTTC. This encodes CASSPRNGNQETQYF.

The genes are TRBV20-1 and TRBJ1-5; D is ambiguous. V dropped 4 bases and J dropped 3 bases, with 13 bases sitting between them. Germline CDR1 and CDR2: DFQATT and SNEGSKA (reference sequence). The CDR3 consists of 14 residues. The CDR3 DNA sequence: TGCAGTGCTAAAAGGGAAACAGACAATCAGCCCCAGCATTTT. Translated: CSAKRETDNQPQHF.

The chain carries TRBV30 and TRBJ2-7; TRBD2 agrees at 7 bases. This CDR3 spans 14 amino acids. With 4 bases clipped from V and 5 bases from J, the junction kept 11 bases outside the gene matches. CDR1 is GTSNPN and CDR2 is SVGIG in the germline V gene (reference sequence). CDR3 nucleotides: TGTGCCTGGAAGCCGGGAGGCCCGATTCACGAGCAGTACTTC. Residues: CAWKPGGPIHEQYF.

The genes are TRBV20-1 and TRBJ1-1; no firm D call. Per germline, CDR1 DFQATT and CDR2 SNEGSKA (reference sequence). This CDR3 has 13 residues. V was cut by 5 bases and J by 1 base, with 11 bases left in between. The CDR3 loop is CSALKRANTEAFF. CDR3 bases: TGCAGTGCTCTCAAACGGGCGAACACTGAAGCTTTCTTT.

V gene TRBV29-1 combines with J gene TRBJ2-2; 7 bases match TRBD2. Germline V gives CDR1 SQVTM, CDR2 ANQGSEA. This CDR3 comprises 13 residues. V lost 4 bases, J lost 8 bases, and 7 bases stayed unmatched. In nucleotides, the CDR3 is TGCAGCGTTGCGATGACTAGCTCTGGGGAGCTGTTTTTT. The encoded protein is CSVAMTSSGELFF.

The J gene is TRBJ2-2, the V gene TRBV29-1; 12 nucleotides match TRBD2. Trimming at V came to 7 bases and at J to 8 bases, leaving 14 bases not matched to a gene. Germline assignment: CDR1 SQVTM and CDR2 ANQGSEA. CDR3 length equals 16 residues. The CDR3 DNA reads as TGCAGCGGGGAATATAGGACTAGCGGGGTCATGGGGGAGCTGTTTTTT. Its protein is CSGEYRTSGVMGELFF.

This clonotype was seen once. This sequence joins TRBV6-6 and TRBJ2-7; 11 bases map to TRBD2. This CDR3 spans 14 amino acids. V dropped 8 bases and J dropped 2; count of bases not matched to a gene: 5. In germline, CDR1 is MNHNY, CDR2 SVGAGI (reference sequence). The CDR3 sequence is CASLTSGTPYEQYF. The CDR3, as DNA: TGTGCCAGCCTGACTAGCGGGACACCCTACGAGCAGTACTTC.

V is TRBV7-9 and J is TRBJ2-7; D unclear. CDR3 length: 16 amino acids. V dropped 5 bases and J dropped 1 base, with 18 bases sitting between them. The germline CDR1 and CDR2 sequences are SEHNR and FQNEAQ (reference sequence). The DNA of the CDR3 is TGTGCCAGCAGCCCGACACGCATTGAGAGTTCCTACGAGCAGTACTTC. This sequence encodes CASSPTRIESSYEQYF.

The genes are TRBV4-1 and TRBJ1-3, with D hard to call. The germline V gene encodes CDR1 MGHRA and CDR2 YSYEKL. This CDR3 contains 16 residues. Trimming pared 1 base from V and 4 bases from J, leaving 14 bases between. Written as DNA, the CDR3 is TGCGCCAGCAGCCAAGTCCGAGCACTCCAGGGAAACACCATATATTTT. Translating it yields CASSQVRALQGNTIYF.

This rearrangement joins TRBV7-9 to TRBJ1-4; 8 bases are shared with TRBD1. The CDR3 runs 15 residues. Per germline, CDR1 SEHNR and CDR2 FQNEAQ (reference sequence). After removal of 6 bases from V and 12 bases from J, the junction contained 15 bases not matched to a gene. CDR3 loop: CASRTGTGIMNELFF. The CDR3 DNA is TGTGCCAGCAGGACCGGGACAGGAATAATGAATGAACTGTTTTTT.

The chain carries TRBV28 and TRBJ2-7; 9 bases fit TRBD1. Germline CDR1 reads MDHEN; CDR2 reads SYDVKM. Trimming cost V 5 bases and J 5 bases; bases outside gene matches: 10. This CDR3 has 15 amino acids. CDR3 sequence: CASSPLQGAHNEQYF. The CDR3 DNA sequence: TGTGCCAGCAGTCCGCTACAGGGGGCGCATAACGAGCAGTACTTC.

The CDR3 loop reads CASSFLSTGELFF. DNA for the CDR3: TGCGCCAGCAGCTTCCTCTCAACCGGGGAGCTGTTTTTT. The chain recombines TRBV5-1 with TRBJ2-2; D remains unclear. The V and J ends lost 2 bases and 5 bases respectively, with 7 bases between them. The CDR3 consists of 13 residues. Germline values: CDR1 SGHRS, CDR2 YFSETQ.

The V call is TRBV20-1, the J call TRBJ2-1, with D maybe TRBD1 (9 bases). V lost 2 bases and J lost 0, with 26 bases in between. This CDR3 contains 20 residues. The germline V gene encodes CDR1 DFQATT and CDR2 SNEGSKA (reference sequence). The CDR3 bases are TGCAGTGCTAGACACCGGGACAGGGAGCGGCTAGCGGGCTCCTACAATGAGCAGTTCTTC. The encoded protein is CSARHRDRERLAGSYNEQFF.